The clone carrying this T cell receptor (beta chain) was detected ten times or more. This record comes from a study of regulatory T cells in long-lasting Graves disease. Arm-PCR of CDR3 regions and iRepertoire HTBI primers were used to build TCR beta libraries. TCRdb used MiXCR to reprocess the multiplex PCR reads, holding one entry per CDR3 protein. The table shows 680,000 or so distinct CDR3 sequences, with 16% occurring only once. Time point defined: newly diagnosed GD, antithyroid drugs for less than 3 months. From PBMCs, RNA was extracted and then used to make the TCR library. CDR1 KGHDR and CDR2 SFDVKD come from the germline V gene. V gave up 7 bases and J gave up 0 bases, with 14 bases separating them. This CDR3 is built from 15 residues. These data also featured in a second study, about T cells in Graves' hyperthyroidism and ophthalmopathy.

The receptor was derived from a woman in her thirties with Graves disease. The sequences come from peripheral blood mononuclear cells (PBMCs), collected at new diagnosis, from a patient treated with antithyroid drugs. The chain has TRBV24-1 and TRBJ1-1; D is unresolved. CDR3 nucleotides: TGTGCCACCAGCGCAGTAGTCCGCCTGAACACTGAAGCTTTCTTT. Its protein product is CATSAVVRLNTEAFF.